Listed below are T cell receptor beta chains from one sample, sequenced in a study of early T cells in non-severe SARS-CoV-2 infection. Via MiXCR, TCRdb re-called the 5' RACE reads, giving one row per CDR3 protein. The table records tens of thousands of distinct CDR3 sequences, roughly 10% of them present only once. Source: whole blood, taken at baseline. These receptors all come from an adult who was a healthcare worker with PCR-confirmed SARS-CoV-2 infection or an uninfected control (not recorded which). The conserved cysteine and the conserved F or W are not part of the CDR3 here.

TRBV7-9	ASSLPGQPQH
TRBV12-3/TRBV12-4	ASSSTGTSVKMEY
TRBV4-3	ASSQQTSGETQY
TRBV7-3	ASSLRGTGELF
TRBV7-8	ASSFKNTGELF
TRBV7-2	ASSFRGSNEKLF
TRBV5-5	ASSSRTGNGVRQY
TRBV28	ASSRSGIYYEQY
TRBV5-8	ASSLRGGSFNEQF
TRBV7-2	ASGTRDPPLH
TRBV12-3/TRBV12-4	ASSSHGPLGSPLH
TRBV7-9	ASSISTAPAF
TRBV5-1	ASSNTDNTEAF
TRBV6-4	ASSDSASGGTDTQY
TRBV6-5	ASTRGPTPSYNSPLH
TRBV20-1	SAGGGLAGGPINEQF
TRBV19	ASSIVAGNTEAF